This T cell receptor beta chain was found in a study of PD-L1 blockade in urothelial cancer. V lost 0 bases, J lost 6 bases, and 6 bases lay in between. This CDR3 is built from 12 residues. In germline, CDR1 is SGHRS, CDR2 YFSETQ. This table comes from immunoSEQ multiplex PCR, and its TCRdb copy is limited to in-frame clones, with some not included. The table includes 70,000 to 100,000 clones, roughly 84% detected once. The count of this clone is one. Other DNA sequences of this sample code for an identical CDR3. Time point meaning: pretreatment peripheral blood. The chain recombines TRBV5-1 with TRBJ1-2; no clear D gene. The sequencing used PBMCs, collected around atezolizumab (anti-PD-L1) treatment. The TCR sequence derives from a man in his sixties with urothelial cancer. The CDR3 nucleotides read TGCGCCAGCAGCTTGGGGGGAGATGGCTACACCTTC. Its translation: CASSLGGDGYTF.